The source of this T cell receptor beta chain is a study of immune evolution from preneoplasia to lung adenocarcinoma. The repertoire was sequenced with immunoSEQ multiplex PCR; TCRdb's copy has only in-frame clones and lacks some. The sample carries 3,500 to 5,500 clones, 70% to 90% recorded once. V was clipped by 2 bases and J by 0 bases, with 8 bases between them. Germline V gene data show CDR1 as KGHSH and CDR2 as LQKENI. This CDR3 comprises 15 residues. The chain has TRBV18 and TRBJ1-3; D unclear. The sample consisted of FFPE lung adenocarcinoma in situ tissue. The sequence was obtained from a person aged 60 to 85 with lung adenocarcinoma. CDR3 in amino acids: CASSPSRGSGNTIYF. The CDR3 DNA is TGTGCCAGCTCACCATCACGGGGCTCTGGAAACACCATATATTTT.